Presented here are 2 T cell receptor beta chains from one specimen sequenced in a study of human T cells and chemical hapten exposure. From the RACE reads, TCRdb called clonotypes with MiXCR, one entry per CDR3 protein. The data show about 350,000 distinct CDR3 sequences, about 6% seen once. Specified time point: patch test 2, 6 weeks after DPC sensitization. As for treatment: therapeutic diphenylcyclopropenone sensitization with weekly scalp DPC. The material sequenced was whole blood, taken in connection with sensitization to the hapten diphenylcyclopropenone (DPC). All receptors come from a woman under 30 with alopecia areata. Some clones in this sample may be carry-over from other donors' samples.

This clonotype turned up a few times. This chain connects TRBV27 to TRBJ2-1; 10 bases align to TRBD2. Germline loops: CDR1 MNHEY, CDR2 SMNVEV (reference sequence). V was clipped by 5 bases and J by 0 bases; unmatched bases: 13. The CDR3 totals 19 residues. In nucleotides, the CDR3 is TGTGCCAGCAGTCATCGGGCTAGCGGGGGTCATAGCTCCTACAATGAGCAGTTCTTC. It yields the protein CASSHRASGGHSSYNEQFF.

The chain joins TRBV5-1 to TRBJ1-6; D gene uncertain. The CDR3 has 12 residues. Trimming took off 0 bases at V and 9 bases at J, with 4 bases between the two ends. Germline V gives CDR1 SGHRS, CDR2 YFSETQ. The CDR3 loop is CASSLAASPLHF. CDR3 sequence (DNA): TGCGCCAGCAGCTTGGCGGCTTCACCCCTCCACTTT.